The 27 T cell receptor beta chains below were found in one sample sequenced in a study of early stage breast cancer tumors. TCRdb's table, derived via immunoSEQ multiplex PCR, lists solely in-frame clones and lacks some. This sample has nearly 70,000 clones, with 80% found just once. The material sequenced was blood. These receptors all stem from a person aged 40-50 years with breast cancer.

The chain employs TRBV6-5 and TRBJ1-1; TRBD1 is a possible D gene (6 bases). This CDR3 comprises 15 residues. CDR1 is MNHEY, CDR2 SVGAGI, per germline. Trimming took off 6 bases at V and 0 bases at J, with 14 bases between the two ends. CDR3 protein: CASRGGGAMNTEAFF. CDR3 in DNA: TGTGCCAGCAGGGGCGGGGGGGCTATGAACACTGAAGCTTTCTTT.

This chain uses TRBV5-1 with TRBJ2-1, with D possibly matching TRBD2 (5 bases). Trimming cost V 1 base and J 7 bases, with 12 bases left between them. Germline V gene lookup returns CDR1 SGHRS and CDR2 YFSETQ. The CDR3 has 14 residues. The CDR3 DNA follows: TGCGCCAGCAGCTTGAGTTCGGGAACGAATGAGCAGTTCTTC. Encoded protein: CASSLSSGTNEQFF.

The chain combines TRBV15 with TRBJ2-5; the D is unclear. Germline CDR1 reads LNHNV; CDR2 reads YYDKDF (reference sequence). V dropped 3 bases and J dropped 0 bases, with 5 bases sitting between them. The CDR3 extends over 13 amino acids. Written as DNA, the CDR3 is TGTGCCACCAGCAGGGACCACCAAGAGACCCAGTACTTC. This codes for CATSRDHQETQYF.

V and J are TRBV7-9 and TRBJ1-2; D gene uncertain. Trimming pared 1 base from V and 4 bases from J, leaving 10 bases between. Germline V gene data show CDR1 as SEHNR and CDR2 as FQNEAQ (reference sequence). This CDR3 has 14 amino acids. The CDR3 region is CASSLVGQRYGYTF. The CDR3 DNA reads TGTGCCAGCAGCTTAGTCGGCCAACGCTATGGCTACACCTTC.

In DNA, the CDR3 is TGTGCCAGCAGTTTATTAAACAGGGAGGTCTACAATGAGCAGTTCTTC. Translating gives CASSLLNREVYNEQFF. This chain joins TRBV28 and TRBJ2-1, with D perhaps given as TRBD1 or TRBD2 (6 bases each). The ends were cut back, 1 base at V and 3 bases at J, with 13 bases in the middle. Germline CDR1 is MDHEN and CDR2 is SYDVKM. The CDR3 covers 16 residues.

The gene calls are TRBV7-3 and TRBJ2-3; unclear D gene. Germline assignment: CDR1 SGHTA and CDR2 FQGTGA. The CDR3 is 13 amino acids. Trimming took 2 bases from V and 2 from J, leaving 5 bases between them. DNA for the CDR3: TGTGCCAGCAGCTTACCGCCCACAGATACGCAGTATTTT. This codes for CASSLPPTDTQYF.

The chain recombines TRBV29-1 with TRBJ2-7, with 8 bases fitting TRBD1. This CDR3 has 14 residues. With V trimmed by 2 bases and J by 7 bases, 10 bases remained unmatched. Germline loops: CDR1 SQVTM, CDR2 ANQGSEA. The DNA for the CDR3 is TGCAGCGTTGAAAAAGGACAGGGTATCGGGGAGCAGTACTTC. Its protein is CSVEKGQGIGEQYF.

The J gene is TRBJ2-1, the V gene TRBV19, with D unresolved. The length of the CDR3 is 13 residues. Germline values: CDR1 LNHDA, CDR2 SQIVND (reference sequence). The germline V and J ends were trimmed by 5 bases and 8 bases, with 13 bases remaining between them. The CDR3 bases are TGTGCCAGTAGTTTCGGACCCGACGATGAGCAGTTCTTC. Translated, it gives CASSFGPDDEQFF.

The chain is built from TRBV6-1 and TRBJ2-1; D remains ambiguous. Germline V gene data show CDR1 as MNHNS and CDR2 as SASEGT. V dropped 2 bases and J dropped 6 bases, with 5 bases sitting between them. This CDR3 has 12 amino acids. The CDR3 protein is CASSESGNEQFF. CDR3 nucleotide sequence: TGTGCCAGCAGTGAATCGGGCAATGAGCAGTTCTTC.

This chain links TRBV18 with TRBJ2-7; the match to TRBD2 covers 9 bases. Trimming cost V 2 bases and J 2 bases; bases outside gene matches: 4. Germline V lookup: CDR1 KGHSH, CDR2 LQKENI. CDR3 length equals 15 residues. CDR3: CASSPSAGGPYEQYF. CDR3 in DNA: TGTGCCAGCTCACCATCCGCGGGAGGGCCCTACGAGCAGTACTTC.

V gene TRBV6-5 combines with J gene TRBJ1-3; D unresolved. This CDR3 comprises 15 residues. The germline gives CDR1 MNHEY, CDR2 SVGAGI. Trimming cost V 6 bases and J 0 bases, with 12 bases left between them. The DNA for the CDR3 is TGTGCCAGCAGACCCGACCGATTCTCTGGAAACACCATATATTTT. Protein sequence: CASRPDRFSGNTIYF.

The chain recombines TRBV10-3 with TRBJ1-2, with 7 bases fitting TRBD1. CDR3 size: 14 residues. Germline V gives CDR1 ENHRY, CDR2 SYGVKD. V lost 7 bases to trimming and J lost 0 bases; unmatched junction nucleotides: 5. CDR3 amino acids: CAIIGTASNYGYTF. The CDR3 coding sequence is TGTGCCATCATAGGGACAGCCTCTAACTATGGCTACACCTTC.

This chain links TRBV14 with TRBJ2-7, with D perhaps TRBD1 (5 bases). V dropped 4 bases and J dropped 3 bases, with 10 bases sitting between them. The germline CDR1 and CDR2 sequences are SGHDN and FVKESK. The CDR3 totals 13 residues. The CDR3 loop is CASSRDRYYEQYF. The CDR3 DNA sequence: TGTGCCAGCAGCCGAGACAGATACTACGAGCAGTACTTC. Using reference TRBV14 and TRBJ2-7 for the parts outside the CDR3, the full variable domain is EAGVTQFPSHSVIEKGQTVTLRCDPISGHDNLYWYRRVMGKEIKFLLHFVKESKQDESGMPNNRFLAERTGGTYSTLKVQPAELEDSGVYFCASSRDRYYEQYFGPGTRLTVT.

This clone was seen a few times. This chain joins TRBV6-1 and TRBJ1-5; TRBD1 matches at 8 bases. The V gene end was trimmed by 5 bases and the J gene end by 0 bases; junction bases not matched to a gene: 3. The CDR3 has 15 amino acids. Germline CDR1 MNHNS, CDR2 SASEGT. CDR3 amino acids: CASSRQGNSNQPQHF. CDR3 DNA: TGTGCCAGCAGTCGACAGGGGAATAGCAATCAGCCCCAGCATTTT.

V gene TRBV7-9 combines with J gene TRBJ2-2, with a possible D match to TRBD1 (5 bases). V was pared by 2 bases and J by 4 bases, with 8 bases between. Germline V gene data show CDR1 as SEHNR and CDR2 as FQNEAQ (reference sequence). This CDR3 comprises 14 residues. The CDR3 is CASSLSGPTGELFF. The CDR3 coding sequence is TGTGCCAGCAGCTTATCAGGGCCCACCGGGGAGCTGTTTTTT.

This clone showed up just once. The chain links TRBV5-6 to TRBJ1-1, with D uncertain. CDR1 and CDR2 from the germline V gene are SGHDT and YYEEEE. Deletions cut 2 bases from V and 5 bases from J, with 16 bases between. This CDR3 contains 15 residues. The CDR3 here is CASSFFSGSGTEAFF. In DNA, the CDR3 is TGTGCCAGCAGCTTTTTCTCAGGCTCCGGGACTGAAGCTTTCTTT.

The J gene is TRBJ2-2, the V gene TRBV5-1; perhaps TRBD1 as D (6 bases). The CDR3 runs 16 residues. Germline lookup yields CDR1 SGHRS and CDR2 YFSETQ. V was shortened by 1 base and J by 2 bases, with 12 bases between the two germline ends. The CDR3: CASSLRDRINTGELFF. CDR3 coding DNA: TGCGCCAGCAGCTTGAGAGACAGGATTAACACCGGGGAGCTGTTTTTT.

The genes are TRBV2 and TRBJ2-1, with TRBD2 identical over 11 bases. The germline gives CDR1 SNHLY, CDR2 FYNNEI. The CDR3 spans 15 residues. J gave up 4 bases and V 3 bases, and 2 bases lay outside the gene matches. The CDR3 here is CASSDGTSGYNEQFF. CDR3 nucleotide sequence: TGTGCCAGCAGTGATGGGACTAGCGGATACAATGAGCAGTTCTTC.

The chain couples TRBV28 to TRBJ2-5; 11 bases agree with TRBD2. The CDR3 is made up of 16 amino acids. In germline, CDR1 is MDHEN, CDR2 SYDVKM. V trimming: 2 bases; J trimming: 5 bases; junction bases outside the gene matches: 7. CDR3 sequence (DNA): TGTGCCAGCAGTTTAGAGCTAGCGGGAGGAGGGGAGACCCAGTACTTC. Translating it yields CASSLELAGGGETQYF.

This clone is a singleton in its sample. This chain connects TRBV7-9 to TRBJ1-1, with 9 nucleotides matching TRBD1. V dropped 5 bases and J dropped 6; count of bases not matched to a gene: 13. The CDR3 totals 16 residues. Germline lookup yields CDR1 SEHNR and CDR2 FQNEAQ (reference sequence). CDR3 amino acids: CASSPGRDRVNPEAFF. CDR3 coding DNA: TGTGCCAGCAGCCCGGGGCGGGACAGGGTCAATCCTGAAGCTTTCTTT.

The V call is TRBV6-5, the J call TRBJ1-4, with TRBD1 matching 10 bases. Germline values: CDR1 MNHEY, CDR2 SVGAGI. V gave up 6 bases and J gave up 6 bases; unmatched junction bases: 7. This CDR3 spans 15 amino acids. CDR3 in amino acids: CASRTGTGEYEKLFF. CDR3 DNA sequence: TGTGCCAGCAGGACCGGGACAGGGGAATATGAAAAACTGTTTTTT.

This clone has a handful of counts. The chain couples TRBV5-8 to TRBJ2-5; the D is unclear. The length of the CDR3 is 14 residues. CDR1 is SGHTS, CDR2 YDEGEE, per germline. Trimming stripped 0 bases from V and 2 bases from J, with 8 bases between. CDR3 loop: CASSLGKFQETQYF. In DNA form, the CDR3 reads TGTGCCAGCAGCTTGGGAAAGTTTCAAGAGACCCAGTACTTC.

This chain connects TRBV29-1 to TRBJ1-2; TRBD1 is a possible D gene (5 bases). V was pared by 4 bases and J by 3 bases, with 18 bases between. Germline loops: CDR1 SQVTM, CDR2 ANQGSEA. The CDR3 consists of 15 residues. CDR3 region: CSVVGPGSVDYGYTF. The CDR3 coding sequence is TGCAGCGTTGTTGGGCCAGGGTCCGTGGACTATGGCTACACCTTC.

The chain has TRBV21-1 and TRBJ1-4. TRBV21-1 is a pseudogene. The CDR3 has 17 residues. The DNA of the CDR3 is TGTGCCAGCAGCAAGGCGGAAGGATTAGGGGGAGGGGAAAAACTGTTTTTT. It specifies CASSKAEGLGGGEKLFF.

The chain is built from TRBV27 and TRBJ2-2, with D unclear. V lost 4 bases to trimming and J lost 0 bases, with 6 bases between them. Per the germline V gene, CDR1 is MNHEY and CDR2 is SMNVEV (reference sequence). The CDR3 runs 14 residues. In DNA form, the CDR3 reads TGTGCCAGCAGTTGGCTGCCGAACACCGGGGAGCTGTTTTTT. Residues: CASSWLPNTGELFF.

This clone has only a few counts. This rearrangement joins TRBV13 to TRBJ2-7; TRBD1 aligns across 9 bases. The germline V gene has CDR1 PRHDT and CDR2 FYEKMQ (reference sequence). V was clipped by 5 bases and J by 7 bases; unmatched bases: 12. The CDR3 sequence is 15 residues long. CDR3 in DNA: TGTGCCAGCAGCATAAGAAACAGGGGGCCAAGGGAGCAGTACTTC. Its protein is CASSIRNRGPREQYF.

This CDR3 reads CATIGPHTDTQYF. The DNA of the CDR3 is TGTGCCACTATAGGGCCTCACACAGATACGCAGTATTTT. This chain connects TRBV28 to TRBJ2-3; D unclear. This CDR3 spans 13 amino acids. The germline V gene has CDR1 MDHEN and CDR2 SYDVKM. Trimming pared 10 bases from V and 2 bases from J, leaving 13 bases between. The variable domain in full, completed from reference TRBV28 and TRBJ2-3, reads DVKVTQSSRYLVKRTGEKVFLECVQDMDHENMFWYRQDPGLGLRLIYFSYDVKMKEKGDIPEGYSVSREKKERFSLILESASTNQTSMYLCATIGPHTDTQYFGPGTRLTVL.